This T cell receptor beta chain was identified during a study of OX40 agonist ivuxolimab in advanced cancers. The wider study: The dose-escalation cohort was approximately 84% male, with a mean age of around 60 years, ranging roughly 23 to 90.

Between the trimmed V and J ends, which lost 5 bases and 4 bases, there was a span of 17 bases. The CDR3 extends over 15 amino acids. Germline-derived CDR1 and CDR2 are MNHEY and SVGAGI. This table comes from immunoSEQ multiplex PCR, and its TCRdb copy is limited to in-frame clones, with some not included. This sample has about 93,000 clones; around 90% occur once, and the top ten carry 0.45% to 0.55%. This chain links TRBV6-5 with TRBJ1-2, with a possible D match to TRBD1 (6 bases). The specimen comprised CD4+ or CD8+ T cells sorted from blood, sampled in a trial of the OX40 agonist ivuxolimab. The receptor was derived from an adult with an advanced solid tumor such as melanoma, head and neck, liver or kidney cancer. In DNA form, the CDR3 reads TGTGCCAGCAGTCCTAAAGGGGAGGGGGGCTATGGCTACACCTTC. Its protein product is CASSPKGEGGYGYTF.